This entry lists 18 T cell receptor beta chains sequenced from one sample in a study of blood T cell repertoires in COVID-19. Clones were sequenced by immunoSEQ multiplex PCR, and TCRdb holds only the in-frame ones, with some missing. The sample holds 200,000 or so clones; about 88% are singletons and the top ten take approximately 1.8%. The sample was peripheral blood. These receptor sequences come from a man between 65 and 85 years old with acute or convalescent COVID-19.

The rearrangement joins TRBV15 to TRBJ2-3; D unresolved. The V gene lost 5 bases and the J gene lost 11 bases, with 14 bases spanning the gap. In germline, CDR1 is LNHNV, CDR2 YYDKDF (reference sequence). The CDR3 consists of 12 residues. The CDR3 spells CATSGDRFGQYF. In DNA form, the CDR3 reads TGTGCCACCAGCGGTGATAGATTCGGGCAGTATTTT.

V usage is TRBV5-6 and J usage is TRBJ1-5; D remains unclear. Trimming pared 0 bases from V and 4 bases from J, leaving 8 bases between. CDR3 size: 14 residues. Germline V gives CDR1 SGHDT, CDR2 YYEEEE. CDR3 residues: CASSLGGFNQPQHF. In DNA form, the CDR3 reads TGTGCCAGCAGCTTGGGCGGGTTTAATCAGCCCCAGCATTTT.

This chain joins TRBV3-1 (or the pseudogene TRBV3-2) and TRBJ1-1, with D possibly being TRBD1 (6 bases). The germline V gene encodes CDR1 LGHDT and CDR2 YNNKEL (reference sequence). The CDR3 consists of 14 residues. V lost 1 base and J 2 bases, leaving 8 bases between the germline ends. The CDR3 region has the DNA TGTGCCAGCAGCCAAGGGACAGCAAACACTGAAGCTTTCTTT. Its protein is CASSQGTANTEAFF.

This rearrangement joins TRBV6-5 to TRBJ1-1; perhaps TRBD1 as D (6 bases). The CDR3 spans 14 residues. V lost 4 bases, J lost 5 bases, and 14 bases lay in between. The V gene's germline CDR1 is MNHEY and CDR2 SVGAGI. The CDR3 DNA reads as TGTGCCAGCAGTTTGGGGGGGCTCGGGACTGAAGCTTTCTTT. It yields the protein CASSLGGLGTEAFF.

This rearrangement joins TRBV6-6 to TRBJ2-7; D possibly corresponds to TRBD1 (6 bases). Trimming cost V 3 bases and J 0 bases, with 9 bases left between them. CDR3 length: 14 residues. Germline CDR1 is MNHNY and CDR2 is SVGAGI (reference sequence). The CDR3 DNA follows: TGTGCCAGCAGTTATGGGACATCCTCCTACGAGCAGTACTTC. It codes for CASSYGTSSYEQYF.

The sample holds one count of this clone. This sequence joins TRBV5-5 and TRBJ1-5; TRBD1 agrees at 7 bases. The CDR3 totals 18 residues. The germline V gene has CDR1 SGHKS and CDR2 YYEKEE (reference sequence). V trimming: 3 bases; J trimming: 1 base; junction bases outside the gene matches: 13. CDR3 loop: CASSSKNGTVGSNQPQHF. The CDR3 bases are TGTGCCAGCAGCTCGAAGAACGGGACAGTGGGAAGCAATCAGCCCCAGCATTTT.

This clone was seen only once. The genes are TRBV6-4 and TRBJ2-7; perhaps TRBD1 as D (8 bases). Trimming took off 9 bases at V and 0 bases at J, with 15 bases between the two ends. Germline V lookup: CDR1 MRHNA, CDR2 SNTAGT. The length of the CDR3 is 14 residues. As DNA, the CDR3 is TGTGCCAGGGGACAGGCGGGGGACTCCTACGAGCAGTACTTC. Encoded protein: CARGQAGDSYEQYF.

Many counts were recorded for this clone. The V and J genes are TRBV4-1 and TRBJ2-5; 14 nucleotides agree with TRBD2. CDR3 size: 16 residues. V dropped 6 bases and J dropped 4; count of bases not matched to a gene: 7. From germline, CDR1 is MGHRA and CDR2 YSYEKL. CDR3 region: CASRDGTSGSGETQYF. The CDR3 DNA follows: TGCGCCAGCAGGGATGGGACTAGCGGGAGTGGAGAGACCCAGTACTTC.

The chain links TRBV7-8 to TRBJ2-1, with D perhaps TRBD2 (5 bases). This CDR3 comprises 13 residues. The V gene's germline CDR1 is SGHVS and CDR2 FQNEAQ. Trimming left V 7 bases short and J 8 bases short, with 15 bases between. In DNA, the CDR3 is TGTGCCAGCACCCCGTTCGGGGTCGATGAGCAGTTCTTC. Translated, it gives CASTPFGVDEQFF.

The chain couples TRBV3-1 (or the pseudogene TRBV3-2) to TRBJ2-7; D perhaps matches TRBD1 (6 bases). Looked up from germline, CDR1 is LGHDT and CDR2 is YNNKEL (reference sequence). This CDR3 comprises 14 residues. Trimming removed 5 bases from V and 3 bases from J, with 14 bases in between. CDR3 bases: TGTGCCAGCAGCGGAGGACAGTTAGGCTACGAGCAGTACTTC. It yields the protein CASSGGQLGYEQYF.

The V and J genes are TRBV7-3 and TRBJ2-3; TRBD2 matches at 11 bases. CDR1 and CDR2 (germline): SGHTA, FQGTGA. This CDR3 contains 17 residues. Trimming cost V 4 bases and J 2 bases; bases outside gene matches: 8. This CDR3 is CASSSGTSGAFTDTQYF. CDR3 nucleotides: TGTGCCAGCAGCTCCGGGACTAGCGGAGCCTTCACAGATACGCAGTATTTT. The variable domain in full, with the rest retrieved from reference TRBV7-3 and TRBJ2-3, is GAGVSQTPSNKVTEKGKYVELRCDPISGHTALYWYRQSLGQGPEFLIYFQGTGAADDSGLPNDRFFAVRPEGSVSTLKIQRTERGDSAVYLCASSSGTSGAFTDTQYFGPGTRLTVL.

This chain connects TRBV18 to TRBJ1-4; 8 bases line up with TRBD1. The CDR3 extends over 15 amino acids. CDR1 and CDR2 (germline): KGHSH, LQKENI. J was trimmed by 3 bases and V by 3 bases; bases with no gene match: 3. DNA of the CDR3: TGTGCCAGCTCACCGGACAGGGAAGCTAATGAAAAACTGTTTTTT. It translates to CASSPDREANEKLFF.

V gene TRBV19 combines with J gene TRBJ1-2; TRBD1 matches at 7 bases. The length of the CDR3 is 16 residues. V dropped 0 bases and J dropped 1; count of bases not matched to a gene: 5. Per the germline V gene, CDR1 is LNHDA and CDR2 is SQIVND (reference sequence). The CDR3 loop is CASSIDAGGNNYGYTF. The DNA of the CDR3 is TGTGCCAGTAGTATAGATGCAGGGGGAAATAACTATGGCTACACCTTC.

CDR3 in DNA: TGTGCCAGCAGCTGGGAGGGATACGAGCAGTACTTC. It translates to CASSWEGYEQYF. V and J are TRBV12-3 or TRBV12-4 and TRBJ2-7; TRBD2 agrees at 7 bases. Trimming at V came to 6 bases and at J to 4 bases, leaving 3 bases not matched to a gene. CDR3 length: 12 amino acids.

The V call is TRBV6-5, the J call TRBJ2-2; D possibly corresponds to TRBD1 (5 bases). V gave up 4 bases and J gave up 0 bases, with 9 bases separating them. The CDR3 loop spans 15 amino acids. Germline CDR1 reads MNHEY; CDR2 reads SVGAGI. CDR3: CASSSRTPNTGELFF. The CDR3 DNA sequence: TGTGCCAGCAGTTCCCGGACACCGAACACCGGGGAGCTGTTTTTT.

V and J are TRBV29-1 and TRBJ2-5, with 7 bases that match TRBD1. Germline V lookup: CDR1 SQVTM, CDR2 ANQGSEA. CDR3 length: 14 residues. The trim removed 7 bases at V and 1 base at J, leaving 9 bases unmatched. The CDR3 protein is CSAYDRAAQETQYF. Here the CDR3 DNA reads TGCAGCGCGTACGACAGGGCGGCCCAAGAGACCCAGTACTTC.

In this sample, this clone turned up a few times. This chain uses TRBV3-1 (or the pseudogene TRBV3-2) with TRBJ2-7; weak D call: TRBD2 (5 bases). The V end was cut by 5 bases, the J end by 5 bases, with 16 bases between. The CDR3 is 14 residues long. In germline, CDR1 is LGHDT, CDR2 YNNKEL (reference sequence). CDR3 sequence (DNA): TGTGCCAGCAGCTCACGGGAAAGCGCCAACGAGCAGTACTTC. Translating it yields CASSSRESANEQYF.

The chain uses TRBV7-8 and TRBJ1-3, with a weak D call TRBD1 (6 bases). Deletions cut 5 bases from V and 8 bases from J, with 16 bases between. CDR1 is SGHVS, CDR2 FQNEAQ, per germline. This CDR3 is 14 amino acids long. The CDR3 nucleotides read TGTGCCAGCAGCAAGGGGACATCCGGACACACCATATATTTT. Translation: CASSKGTSGHTIYF.